This entry lists 25 T cell receptor beta chains sequenced from one sample in a study of post-analysis software for immune sequencing data. Study results and caveats: Higher frequency in patients than in controls was seen for about 5 TRBV segments, with TRBV5-6, TRBV5-1 and TRBV20-1 among them.

Unique molecular identifiers were carried by the TCR beta cDNA libraries. In TCRdb, the PCR reads were re-called with MiXCR into one record per CDR3 protein. Of hundreds of thousands of distinct CDR3 sequences listed, 55% to 70% are singletons. For these TCRs, the target antigens are not known. Sequencing input: blood. These receptors originate from a girl aged 2-9 years with multiple sclerosis.

The chain combines TRBV27 with TRBJ2-1; TRBD2 is a possible D gene (6 bases). The CDR3 is made up of 16 amino acids. The V gene's germline CDR1 is MNHEY and CDR2 SMNVEV (reference sequence). Trimming cost V 0 bases and J 4 bases, with 13 bases left between them. CDR3 DNA: TGTGCCAGCAGTTTATCGCAGGCGGGGCTATACAATGAGCAGTTCTTC. Amino acids: CASSLSQAGLYNEQFF.

The CDR3 sequence: CASSSMGEVATKNIQYF. The CDR3 DNA reads as TGTGCCAGCAGCTCAATGGGGGAAGTTGCGACCAAAAACATTCAGTACTTC. The chain is built from TRBV11-3 and TRBJ2-4; perhaps D is TRBD1 or TRBD2 (5 bases each). This CDR3 is 17 amino acids long. Germline loops: CDR1 SGHNT, CDR2 YENEEA. V lost 4 bases and J 2 bases, leaving 18 bases between the germline ends. Together with reference TRBV11-3 and TRBJ2-4, the CDR3 gives the full variable domain: EAGVVQSPRYKIIEKKQPVAFWCNPISGHNTLYWYLQNLGQGPELLIRYENEEAVDDSQLPKDRFSAERLKGVDSTLKIQPAELGDSAVYLCASSSMGEVATKNIQYFGAGTRLSVL.

This chain's CDR3 is CATSRDEPSATYEQYF. The CDR3 DNA sequence: TGTGCCACCAGCAGAGATGAACCATCGGCTACATACGAGCAGTACTTC. V usage is TRBV15 and J usage is TRBJ2-7, with D unclear. Per germline, CDR1 LNHNV and CDR2 YYDKDF (reference sequence). The CDR3 runs 16 residues. Trimming shortened V by 0 bases and J by 4 bases, and 16 bases separated the two germline ends.

The chain couples TRBV7-2 to TRBJ2-7, with 9 nucleotides matching TRBD2. With 2 bases clipped from V and 4 bases from J, the junction kept 9 bases outside the gene matches. The CDR3 has 16 amino acids. Germline V gene data show CDR1 as SGHTA and CDR2 as FQGNSA. The CDR3 protein is CASSLLASGIIYEQYF. The CDR3 coding sequence is TGTGCCAGCAGCTTACTAGCTAGCGGGATTATATACGAGCAGTACTTC.

This chain joins TRBV15 and TRBJ2-3, with D perhaps assigned TRBD1 or TRBD2 (5 bases each). This CDR3 spans 16 amino acids. Trimming stripped 5 bases from V and 3 bases from J, with 18 bases between. CDR1 is LNHNV, CDR2 YYDKDF, per germline (reference sequence). CDR3 DNA: TGTGCCACCAGCCCCGGGACCCCCCGGGTGACAGATACGCAGTATTTT. Protein product: CATSPGTPRVTDTQYF.

The table lists this clonotype with a count of one. The rearrangement uses TRBV3-1 and TRBJ2-3, with 8 bases that match TRBD2. V was clipped by 4 bases and J by 2 bases; unmatched bases: 8. The CDR3 consists of 16 residues. CDR1 and CDR2 from the germline V gene are LGHDT and YNNKEL (reference sequence). In nucleotides, the CDR3 is TGTGCCAGCAGCCCCATGACTAGCGACCTCACAGATACGCAGTATTTT. This sequence encodes CASSPMTSDLTDTQYF.

This chain connects TRBV6-2 or TRBV6-3 to TRBJ1-1; 8 bases fit TRBD1. CDR3 length equals 16 residues. V trimming: 2 bases; J trimming: 1 base; junction bases outside the gene matches: 6. CDR1 MNHEY and CDR2 SVGEGT come from the germline V gene. The DNA of the CDR3 is TGTGCCAGCAGTTACCTCGGACAGGGCCCGAACACTGAAGCTTTCTTT. Its protein is CASSYLGQGPNTEAFF.

This clonotype was seen more than once but under ten times. The rearrangement links TRBV12-3 or TRBV12-4 to TRBJ2-3, with TRBD2 identical over 7 bases. The V gene end was trimmed by 5 bases and the J gene end by 4 bases; junction bases not matched to a gene: 18. The CDR3 sequence is 18 residues long. This chain's CDR3 is CASSQSSTTSLRADTQYF. Written as DNA, the CDR3 is TGTGCCAGCAGTCAAAGCTCAACGACTAGCCTTAGGGCAGATACGCAGTATTTT.

This clonotype came up a few times. The V and J genes are TRBV29-1 and TRBJ2-1; 7 nucleotides align to TRBD1. J lost 3 bases, V lost 7 bases, and 9 bases had no gene match. Germline V gives CDR1 SQVTM, CDR2 ANQGSEA. There are 14 residues in the CDR3. The CDR3 nucleotides are TGCAGCGCGAAAGTCCGGGACAGCTACAATGAGCAGTTCTTC. This codes for CSAKVRDSYNEQFF.

This clonotype has only a few counts. The genes are TRBV4-1 and TRBJ2-4; no firm D call. CDR1 and CDR2 from the germline V gene are MGHRA and YSYEKL. With 1 base removed from V and 1 base from J, the gap between germline ends came to 11 bases. This CDR3 comprises 16 residues. The CDR3 reads CASSQGLNVAKNIQYF. CDR3 nucleotides: TGCGCCAGCAGCCAAGGACTCAATGTTGCCAAAAACATTCAGTACTTC.

This chain joins TRBV7-9 and TRBJ2-5; a weak D match, TRBD1 (6 bases). The V and J ends lost 5 bases and 13 bases respectively, with 17 bases between them. The CDR3 is made up of 12 amino acids. The germline CDR1 and CDR2 sequences are SEHNR and FQNEAQ (reference sequence). In DNA, the CDR3 is TGTGCCAGCAGCCGCCGGGACACCGCCTCGTACTTC. Its translation is CASSRRDTASYF.

This clonotype has just one count. This sequence joins TRBV6-2 or TRBV6-3 and TRBJ1-2; 7 bases fit TRBD1. Germline V CDR1 and CDR2: MNHEY, SVGEGT. CDR3 length: 15 residues. J lost 4 bases, V lost 5 bases, and 10 bases had no gene match. The CDR3 sequence: CASSLPDRRGYGYTF. Here the CDR3 DNA reads TGTGCCAGCAGTCTACCGGACAGGAGAGGCTATGGCTACACCTTC.

This chain links TRBV5-1 with TRBJ2-1, with 12 bases fitting TRBD1. This CDR3 region has 17 residues. Looked up from germline, CDR1 is SGHRS and CDR2 is YFSETQ. After removal of 3 bases from V and 6 bases from J, the junction contained 10 bases not matched to a gene. The CDR3 here is CASSSGLSGQGANEQFF. The CDR3 DNA reads TGCGCCAGCAGCTCGGGATTATCGGGACAGGGGGCCAATGAGCAGTTCTTC.

There are a few counts of this clonotype. The chain combines TRBV6-5 with TRBJ2-1; D gene uncertain. The ends were cut back, 6 bases at V and 5 bases at J, with 11 bases in the middle. Germline V gene sequence: CDR1 MNHEY, CDR2 SVGAGI. The CDR3 loop spans 13 amino acids. CDR3 loop: CASSRVRNNEQFF. The CDR3 coding sequence is TGTGCCAGCAGCCGCGTTCGAAACAATGAGCAGTTCTTC.

The chain recombines TRBV9 with TRBJ2-2, with 7 bases lining up with TRBD2. The trim removed 0 bases at V and 6 bases at J, leaving 5 bases unmatched. Germline V gene data show CDR1 as SGDLS and CDR2 as YYNGEE. CDR3 length: 15 residues. The CDR3: CASSVVGGSSGELFF. Here the CDR3 DNA reads TGTGCCAGCAGCGTAGTTGGCGGGAGTTCCGGGGAGCTGTTTTTT.

This sequence joins TRBV7-9 and TRBJ2-5; TRBD2 matches at 7 bases. Germline assignment: CDR1 SEHNR and CDR2 FQNEAQ (reference sequence). Trimming removed 7 bases from V and 2 bases from J; junction bases left unmatched: 7. The CDR3 covers 14 residues. The CDR3 DNA follows: TGTGCCAGCACCTATCAGGGAGGGCAAGAGACCCAGTACTTC. Protein product: CASTYQGGQETQYF.

V gene TRBV20-1 combines with J gene TRBJ2-1; a possible D gene is TRBD2 (5 bases). CDR1 DFQATT and CDR2 SNEGSKA come from the germline V gene (reference sequence). The CDR3 loop spans 14 amino acids. V shed 0 bases and J shed 9 bases, with 15 bases lying between them. CDR3 in amino acids: CSARDSASLGEQFF. The CDR3 DNA is TGCAGTGCTAGAGATTCCGCTAGCCTTGGTGAGCAGTTCTTC.

This chain uses TRBV5-6 with TRBJ2-3; D uncertain. CDR1 SGHDT and CDR2 YYEEEE come from the germline V gene. The CDR3 is made up of 13 amino acids. V gave up 2 bases and J gave up 4 bases, with 8 bases separating them. The CDR3 DNA reads as TGTGCCAGCAGCTTTAGACCTGCAGATACGCAGTATTTT. Translating gives CASSFRPADTQYF.

The chain joins TRBV20-1 to TRBJ2-1; D is possibly TRBD1 or TRBD2 (5 bases each). Germline CDR1 reads DFQATT; CDR2 reads SNEGSKA (reference sequence). V lost 3 bases and J lost 2, with 14 bases in between. CDR3 length equals 15 residues. The CDR3 loop is CSASHGQGAYNEQFF. In DNA form, the CDR3 reads TGCAGTGCTAGCCATGGGCAGGGAGCCTACAATGAGCAGTTCTTC.

The V call is TRBV5-1, the J call TRBJ2-2, with 9 bases fitting TRBD1. Germline lookup yields CDR1 SGHRS and CDR2 YFSETQ. This CDR3 has 16 residues. After removal of 4 bases from V and 4 bases from J, the junction contained 8 bases not matched to a gene. CDR3 protein: CASSPAGQGRTGELFF. The CDR3 DNA sequence: TGCGCCAGCAGCCCCGCGGGACAGGGCCGCACCGGGGAGCTGTTTTTT.

In this sample, this clonotype turned up a few times. The gene calls are TRBV29-1 and TRBJ2-3; 7 positions agree with TRBD2. The germline V gene encodes CDR1 SQVTM and CDR2 ANQGSEA. With V trimmed by 3 bases and J by 4 bases, 10 bases remained unmatched. This CDR3 contains 15 residues. Here the CDR3 reads CSVDDLAVPPDTQYF. The CDR3 coding sequence is TGCAGCGTTGACGATCTAGCGGTACCCCCAGATACGCAGTATTTT.

This chain joins TRBV7-2 and TRBJ1-1, with 7 bases identical to TRBD1. V gave up 2 bases and J gave up 4 bases; unmatched junction bases: 10. CDR3 length: 16 amino acids. CDR1 is SGHTA and CDR2 is FQGNSA in the germline V gene. Here the CDR3 DNA reads TGTGCCAGCAGCTTAAGGACAGGAAATTTGGGCACTGAAGCTTTCTTT. Translation: CASSLRTGNLGTEAFF.

This clonotype came up a few times. The genes are TRBV5-1 and TRBJ1-1; 9 positions match TRBD1. The germline CDR1 and CDR2 sequences are SGHRS and YFSETQ. The CDR3 loop spans 14 amino acids. J gave up 8 bases and V 1 base, and 6 bases lay outside the gene matches. The CDR3 sequence: CASSLSGTGGEAFF. In DNA form, the CDR3 reads TGCGCCAGCAGCTTGAGTGGTACAGGGGGCGAAGCTTTCTTT. The full variable domain, with the rest looked up from reference TRBV5-1 and TRBJ1-1, is KAGVTQTPRYLIKTRGQQVTLSCSPISGHRSVSWYQQTPGQGLQFLFEYFSETQRNKGNFPGRFSGRQFSNSRSEMNVSTLELGDSALYLCASSLSGTGGEAFFGQGTRLTVV.

CDR3 loop: CASSLRVWETQYF. In nucleotides, the CDR3 is TGTGCCAGCAGTTTACGGGTTTGGGAGACCCAGTACTTC. The chain recombines TRBV6-5 with TRBJ2-5; no clear D gene. The germline gives CDR1 MNHEY, CDR2 SVGAGI. CDR3 length: 13 residues. V lost 4 bases to trimming and J lost 5 bases, with 11 bases between them.

The rearrangement joins TRBV11-2 to TRBJ2-7, with TRBD2 identical over 11 bases. Trimming cost V 3 bases and J 7 bases; bases outside gene matches: 14. Germline V gene data show CDR1 as SGHAT and CDR2 as FQNNGV. The CDR3 is made up of 17 amino acids. This chain's CDR3 is CASSFLSGGALGNEQYF. The CDR3 nucleotides read TGTGCCAGCAGCTTTCTTAGCGGGGGGGCCTTAGGCAATGAGCAGTACTTC.